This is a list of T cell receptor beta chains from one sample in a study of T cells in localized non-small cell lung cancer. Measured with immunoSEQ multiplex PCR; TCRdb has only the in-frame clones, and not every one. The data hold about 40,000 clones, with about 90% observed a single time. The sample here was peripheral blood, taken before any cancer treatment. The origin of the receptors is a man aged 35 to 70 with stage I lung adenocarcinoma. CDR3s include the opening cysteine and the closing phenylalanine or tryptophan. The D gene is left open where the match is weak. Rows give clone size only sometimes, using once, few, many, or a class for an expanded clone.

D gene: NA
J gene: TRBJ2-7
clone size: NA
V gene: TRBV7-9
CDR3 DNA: TGTGCCAGCAGCTTAGCACTAGGGATCTACGAGCAGTACTTC
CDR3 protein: CASSLALGIYEQYF

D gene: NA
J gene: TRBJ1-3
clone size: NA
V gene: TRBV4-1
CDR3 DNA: TGCGCCAGCAGCCAAGTCGGTACGGTAGCCTCTGGAAACACCATATATTTT
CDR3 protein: CASSQVGTVASGNTIYF

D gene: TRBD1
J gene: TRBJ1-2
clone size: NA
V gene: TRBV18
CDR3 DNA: TGTGCCAGCTCACCACCTTCGGGACAGGGGACGTTTAGCTACACCTTC
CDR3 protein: CASSPPSGQGTFSYTF

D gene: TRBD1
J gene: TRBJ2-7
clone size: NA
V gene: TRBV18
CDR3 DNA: TGTGCCAGCTCACCCCTTGAGGGACAGGGAACCTACGAGCAGTACTTC
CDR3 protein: CASSPLEGQGTYEQYF

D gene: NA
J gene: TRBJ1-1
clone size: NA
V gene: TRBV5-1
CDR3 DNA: TGCGCCAGCAGCAGCCAAGTGGAAAACACTGAAGCTTTCTTT
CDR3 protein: CASSSQVENTEAFF

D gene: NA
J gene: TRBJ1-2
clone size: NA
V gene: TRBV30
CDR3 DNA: TGTGCCTGGAGTCCGGTGGACGGAGTTAACTATGGCTACACCTTC
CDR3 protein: CAWSPVDGVNYGYTF

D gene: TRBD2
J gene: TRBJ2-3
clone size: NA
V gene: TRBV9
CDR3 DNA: TGTGCCAGCAGCGTAGACACGGGAGGGCCAGATACGCAGTATTTT
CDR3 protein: CASSVDTGGPDTQYF

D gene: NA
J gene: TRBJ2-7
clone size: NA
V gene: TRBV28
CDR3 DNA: TGTGCCAGCAGTTTATTGGCAGCGGGCCTATTGGAGCAGTACTTC
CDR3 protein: CASSLLAAGLLEQYF

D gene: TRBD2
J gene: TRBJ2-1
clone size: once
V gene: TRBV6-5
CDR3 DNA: TGTGCCAGCAGCCTTTCAGTAGCGGGGTACAATGAGCAGTTCTTC
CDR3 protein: CASSLSVAGYNEQFF

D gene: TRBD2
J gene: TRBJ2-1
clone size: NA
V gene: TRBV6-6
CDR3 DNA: TGTGCCAGCAGTTACTCTCCGGGGGGGCAGTTCTTC
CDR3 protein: CASSYSPGGQFF

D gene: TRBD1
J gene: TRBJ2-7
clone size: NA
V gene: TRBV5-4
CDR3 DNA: TGTGCCAGCAGCTTAGCCGGGACAGGGGCCTACGAGCAGTACTTC
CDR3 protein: CASSLAGTGAYEQYF

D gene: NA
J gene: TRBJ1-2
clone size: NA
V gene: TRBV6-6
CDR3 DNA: TGTGCCAGCAGACAAACCGGGGCCCGCGATAACTATGGCTACACCTTC
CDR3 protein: CASRQTGARDNYGYTF

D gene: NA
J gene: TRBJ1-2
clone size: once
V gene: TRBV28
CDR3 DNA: TGTGCCAGCAGTTCGGGCCCCCGTTTATATGGCTACACCTTC
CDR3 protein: CASSSGPRLYGYTF

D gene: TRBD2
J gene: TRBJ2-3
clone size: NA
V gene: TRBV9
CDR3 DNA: TGTGCCAGCACCAAAACCGGGGGGGGAAGTACCCCCTTAAAGCACACAGATACGCAGTATTTT
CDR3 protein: CASTKTGGGSTPLKHTDTQYF

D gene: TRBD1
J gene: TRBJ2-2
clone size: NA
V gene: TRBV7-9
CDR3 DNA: TGTGCCAGCGGGGGACAGATTACCGGGGAGCTGTTTTTT
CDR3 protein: CASGGQITGELFF

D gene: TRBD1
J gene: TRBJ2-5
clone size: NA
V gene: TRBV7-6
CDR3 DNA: TGTGCCAGCAGCTTAGTGCGGACAGGACAAGAGACCCAGTACTTC
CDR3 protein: CASSLVRTGQETQYF

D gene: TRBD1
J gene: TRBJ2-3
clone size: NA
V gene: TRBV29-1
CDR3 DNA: TGCAGCGTCGGACAGGGTATGACAGATACGCAGTATTTT
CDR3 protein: CSVGQGMTDTQYF

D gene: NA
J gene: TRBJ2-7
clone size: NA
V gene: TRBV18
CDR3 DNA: TGTGCCAGCTCGGGTGGAGAGGGCGCCTCCTACTACGAGCAGTACTTC
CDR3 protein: CASSGGEGASYYEQYF

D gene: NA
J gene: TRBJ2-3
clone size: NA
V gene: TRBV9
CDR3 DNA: TGTGCCAGCAGCCCCCAGATAACAGATACGCAGTATTTT
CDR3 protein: CASSPQITDTQYF

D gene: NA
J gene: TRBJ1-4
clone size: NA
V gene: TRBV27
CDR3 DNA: TGTGCCAGCAGTTTTGTCTCCCGGGGAGCAACTAATGAAAAACTGTTTTTT
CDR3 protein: CASSFVSRGATNEKLFF

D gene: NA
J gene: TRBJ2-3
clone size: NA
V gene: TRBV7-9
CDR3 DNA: TGTGCCAGCAGCTTAGCCCTGTCCCCTCAAGGCGCAGATACGCAGTATTTT
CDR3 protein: CASSLALSPQGADTQYF

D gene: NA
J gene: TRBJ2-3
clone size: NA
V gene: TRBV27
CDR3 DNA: TGTGCCAGCAGTTTAACGCGGGATCAAGTAGATACGCAGTATTTT
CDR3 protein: CASSLTRDQVDTQYF

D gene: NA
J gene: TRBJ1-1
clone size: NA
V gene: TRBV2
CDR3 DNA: TGTGCCAGCAAGAAACAGGCTATGAACACTGAAGCTTTCTTT
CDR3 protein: CASKKQAMNTEAFF

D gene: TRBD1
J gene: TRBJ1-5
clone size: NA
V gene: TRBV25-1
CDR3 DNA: TGTGCCAGCGGAGACCGGGACAGGGACAATCAGCCCCAGCATTTT
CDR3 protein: CASGDRDRDNQPQHF

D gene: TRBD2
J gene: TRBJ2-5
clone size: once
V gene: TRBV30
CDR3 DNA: TGTGCCTGGACCTTAGCGGGGGAAGAGACCCAGTACTTC
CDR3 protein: CAWTLAGEETQYF

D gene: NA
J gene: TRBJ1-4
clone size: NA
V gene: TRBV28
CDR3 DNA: TGTGCCAGCAGTTCCCCTCGAGGGGGGTTGGTGCGAAAACTGTTTTTT
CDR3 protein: CASSSPRGGLVRKLFF

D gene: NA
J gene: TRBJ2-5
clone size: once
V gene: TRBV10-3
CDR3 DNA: TGTGCCACCCAGGGGGGGGGAGTGGTGGAGACCCAGTACTTC
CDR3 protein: CATQGGGVVETQYF

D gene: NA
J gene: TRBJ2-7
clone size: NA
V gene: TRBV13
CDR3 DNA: TGTGCCAGCAGGGGGAGGACCTACGAGCAGTACTTC
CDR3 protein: CASRGRTYEQYF

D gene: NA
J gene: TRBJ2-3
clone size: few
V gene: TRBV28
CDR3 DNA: TGTGCCAGCAGTCCCCCGGGCCACATAGATACGCAGTATTTT
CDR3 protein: CASSPPGHIDTQYF

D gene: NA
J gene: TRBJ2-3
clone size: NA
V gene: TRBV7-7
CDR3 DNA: TGTGCTAGCAGCTCCACAACAGGGACAGATACGCAGTATTTT
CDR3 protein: CASSSTTGTDTQYF

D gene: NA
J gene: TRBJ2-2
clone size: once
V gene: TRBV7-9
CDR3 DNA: TGTGCCAGCAGCTTAGACGGGAACACCGGGGAGCTGTTTTTT
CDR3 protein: CASSLDGNTGELFF

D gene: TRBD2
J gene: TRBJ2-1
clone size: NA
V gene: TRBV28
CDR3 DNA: TGTGCCAGCAGCCACCTCCGGTCTAGCGGGGGCGCGCAGTTCTTC
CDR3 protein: CASSHLRSSGGAQFF

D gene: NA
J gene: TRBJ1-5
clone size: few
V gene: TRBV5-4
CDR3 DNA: TGTGCCAGCAGCTACGGTGGCGGCAATCAGCCCCAGCATTTT
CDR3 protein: CASSYGGGNQPQHF

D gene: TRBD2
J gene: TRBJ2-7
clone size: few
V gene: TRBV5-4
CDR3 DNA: TGTGCCAGCAGCTACGACTCTAGCGGGAGGAGCTACGAGCAGTACTTC
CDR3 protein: CASSYDSSGRSYEQYF

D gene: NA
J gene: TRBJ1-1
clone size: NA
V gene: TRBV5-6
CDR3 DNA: TGTGCCAGCAGCTTTGGAGGGAGAGACACTGAAGCTTTCTTT
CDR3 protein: CASSFGGRDTEAFF

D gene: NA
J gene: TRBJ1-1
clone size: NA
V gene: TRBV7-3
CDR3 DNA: TGTGCCAGCAGCTTACAGTTGAACACTGAAGCTTTCTTT
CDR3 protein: CASSLQLNTEAFF

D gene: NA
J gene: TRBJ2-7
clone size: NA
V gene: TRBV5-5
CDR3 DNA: TGTGCCAGCAGCTTGGGGGACCCAAGTTACCCCTACGAGCAGTACTTC
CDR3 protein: CASSLGDPSYPYEQYF

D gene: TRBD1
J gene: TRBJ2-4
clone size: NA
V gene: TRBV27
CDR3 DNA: TGTGCCAGCAGCTCGGACAGGGCCAAAAACATTCAGTACTTC
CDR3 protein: CASSSDRAKNIQYF

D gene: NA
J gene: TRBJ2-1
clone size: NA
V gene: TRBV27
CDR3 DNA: TGTGCCAGCAGTTCCCCCCCCGATGAGCAGTTCTTC
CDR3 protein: CASSSPPDEQFF

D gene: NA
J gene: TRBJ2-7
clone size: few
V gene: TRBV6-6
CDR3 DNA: TGTGCCAGCACCGCGACAGTACAAACCGAGCAGTACTTC
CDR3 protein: CASTATVQTEQYF

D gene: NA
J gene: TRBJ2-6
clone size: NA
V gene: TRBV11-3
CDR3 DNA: TGTGCCAGCAGCCAGGGGTTTGGGGCCAACGTCCTGACTTTC
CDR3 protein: CASSQGFGANVLTF

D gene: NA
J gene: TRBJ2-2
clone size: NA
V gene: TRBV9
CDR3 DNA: TGTGCCAGCAGCGCCATAGCGTCGGGAGTGTACACCGGGGAGCTGTTTTTT
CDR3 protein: CASSAIASGVYTGELFF

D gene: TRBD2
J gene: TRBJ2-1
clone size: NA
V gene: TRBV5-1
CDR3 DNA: TGCGCCAGCACTCTAGCGGGTCGGACTTCCAATGAGCAGTTCTTC
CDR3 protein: CASTLAGRTSNEQFF